These T cell receptor beta chains were read from a single sample in a study of blood T cells in healthy people across ages. MiXCR was run by TCRdb on the 5' RACE reads, yielding one entry per CDR3 protein. The sample consists of approximately 1.5 million distinct CDR3 sequences, roughly 43% of them appearing once. Sequences were obtained from blood. The origin of the receptors is a woman between 18 and 30 years old in good health. Each CDR3 is given with its conserved first and last residue. D genes are given only for firm matches. The size field is filled for only some rows; it gives once, few, many or a size class.

>.|TRBJ2-3|.|TRBV29-1
TGCAGCGTCTCAGGGACGTCCACAGATACGCAGTATTTT
CSVSGTSTDTQYF
>.|TRBJ2-7|.|TRBV30
TGTGCCTGGAGTGGGCAGGTCTACTCCTACGAGCAGTACTTC
CAWSGQVYSYEQYF
>.|TRBJ1-1|.|TRBV4-3
TGCGCCAGCAGCCAAGGTTGGAAACCGAACACTGAAGCTTTCTTT
CASSQGWKPNTEAFF
>few|TRBJ2-7|.|TRBV4-3
TGCGCCAGCAGCCAAGATGTCCGGGGGCTATCCTACGAGCAGTACTTC
CASSQDVRGLSYEQYF
>few|TRBJ1-2|.|TRBV5-5
TGTGCCAGCAGCCTGGACCACACTGGCTACACCTTC
CASSLDHTGYTF
>.|TRBJ2-7|.|TRBV7-9
TGTGCCAGCAGCATTCCCCCCTGGCATTTTAGCTCCTACGAGCAGTACTTC
CASSIPPWHFSSYEQYF
>.|TRBJ1-5|.|TRBV5-1
TGCGCCAGCAGCCGTTCCACCACCTATAGCAATCAGCCCCAGCATTTT
CASSRSTTYSNQPQHF
>.|TRBJ1-1|TRBD1|TRBV13
TGTGCCAGCAGTCAGTGCCCGGGACAGGGGAACACTGAAGCTTTCTTT
CASSQCPGQGNTEAFF
>.|TRBJ2-5|TRBD1|TRBV20-1
TGCAGTGCTAGAACCGACAGGGTTCAGTACTTC
CSARTDRVQYF
>.|TRBJ2-1|.|TRBV19
TGTGCCAGTAGTATAGAAGCCAGGGAGTACAATGAGCAGTTCTTC
CASSIEAREYNEQFF
>few|TRBJ2-1|TRBD2|TRBV3-1
TGTGCCAGCAGCCAAGTAATTGGGGGGGGGGCCTACAATGAGCAGTTCTTC
CASSQVIGGGAYNEQFF
>.|TRBJ2-1|.|TRBV11-2
TGTGCCAGCAGCTTAGTACTACTGAATGAGCAGTTCTTC
CASSLVLLNEQFF
>.|TRBJ1-3|.|TRBV28
TGTGCCAGTTTCTCCCCCTCCTCTGGAAACACCATATATTTT
CASFSPSSGNTIYF
>many|TRBJ2-5|TRBD2|TRBV29-1
TGCAGCGCGGGACTAGCGCAAGAGACCCAGTACTTC
CSAGLAQETQYF
>.|TRBJ1-5|.|TRBV4-3
TGCGCCAGCAGCCAAGAGGTGGGTCAGCCCCAGCATTTT
CASSQEVGQPQHF
>.|TRBJ2-1|.|TRBV4-1
TGCGCCAGCAGCCAAGACCAAACTCCCTTAGGAACCGATGAGCAGTTCTTC
CASSQDQTPLGTDEQFF
>.|TRBJ1-2|.|TRBV7-2
TGTGCCAGCAGCCTCACGTACTCGGTTGGCTACACCTTC
CASSLTYSVGYTF
>.|TRBJ2-1|.|TRBV20-1
TGCAGTGCTAGAGTAGTAGTCTCCCGCAATGAGCAGTTCTTC
CSARVVVSRNEQFF
>once|TRBJ2-1|.|TRBV10-3
TGTGCCATCAGTGAGACCTTACAGGGCCAAGGGGGTGAGCAGTTCTTC
CAISETLQGQGGEQFF
>.|TRBJ1-4|.|TRBV7-9
TGTGCCAGCAGCTTAGTCTCCGGGGCTAAGTTCACTAATGAAAAACTGTTTTTT
CASSLVSGAKFTNEKLFF
>.|TRBJ2-3|TRBD2|TRBV4-3
TGCGCCAGCAGCCAAGACGGGCTAGCGGGGGCAGGGGGGGATACGCAGTATTTT
CASSQDGLAGAGGDTQYF
>few|TRBJ1-5|.|TRBV4-2
TGTGCCAGCAGCCAAGACGGGGCGTCTGGAAATCAGCCCCAGCATTTT
CASSQDGASGNQPQHF
>.|TRBJ2-7|TRBD1|TRBV12-3/TRBV12-4
TGTGCCAGCAGCCTCCTGGACAGGCGTAGCTATGAGCAGTACTTC
CASSLLDRRSYEQYF
>few|TRBJ1-1|.|TRBV6-2/TRBV6-3
TGTGCCAGCAGTTACAGGGTGAACACTGAAGCTTTCTTT
CASSYRVNTEAFF
>few|TRBJ2-7|.|TRBV10-3
TGTGCCATCAGTGAGTCGGACACTGTCTACGAGCAGTACTTC
CAISESDTVYEQYF
>few|TRBJ2-1|TRBD1|TRBV5-4
TGTGCCAGCAGCCCCACGACAGGGAGCTCCTACAATGAGCAGTTCTTC
CASSPTTGSSYNEQFF
>few|TRBJ1-2|TRBD1|TRBV20-1
TGCAGTGCTCGAAACAGGGGGGTGGGTGGCTACACCTTC
CSARNRGVGGYTF
>few|TRBJ2-3|.|TRBV20-1
TGCATTGCCGTCCTCAGGGCTGGTATCGGTACAGATACGCAGTATTTT
CIAVLRAGIGTDTQYF
>.|TRBJ1-2|TRBD1|TRBV20-1
TGCAGTGCTAGAGATGCATCAGGGGGTAACTATGGCTACACCTTC
CSARDASGGNYGYTF
>.|TRBJ2-1|.|TRBV20-1
TGCAGTGCTAGAGATCGGAGTGGGACCTACTACAATGAGCAGTTCTTC
CSARDRSGTYYNEQFF
>.|TRBJ2-5|TRBD2|TRBV15
TGTGCCACCAGCAGAGATTTGGGACTAGGCGGAGAGACCCAGTACTTC
CATSRDLGLGGETQYF
>many|TRBJ2-3|TRBD2|TRBV7-2
TGTGCCAGCAGCTTAGCGTTAGCGGGGGGCACAGATACGCAGTATTTT
CASSLALAGGTDTQYF
>.|TRBJ1-5|.|TRBV18
TGTGCCAGCTCACCAAGGCACGCTAGCAATCAGCCCCAGCATTTT
CASSPRHASNQPQHF
>few|TRBJ1-1|.|TRBV12-3/TRBV12-4
TGTGCCAGCAGTGGTACAGGAGTAGCGAACACTGAAGCTTTCTTT
CASSGTGVANTEAFF
>few|TRBJ2-3|TRBD2|TRBV7-9
TGTGCCAGCAGCGTCGGGACTAGTCGGTCAGATACGCAGTATTTT
CASSVGTSRSDTQYF
>.|TRBJ2-7|.|TRBV14
TGTGCCAGCAGCCAAGTCCCATCGACGACAGCGGCCTACGAGCAGTACTTC
CASSQVPSTTAAYEQYF
>.|TRBJ2-5|.|TRBV27
TGTGCCAGCAGTCCCGTGGGGGCGGGGGAGACCCAGTACTTC
CASSPVGAGETQYF
>few|TRBJ2-3|TRBD2|TRBV20-1
TGCAGTGCTAGGCTAGCGGGGGGCTCGCAGTATTTT
CSARLAGGSQYF
>few|TRBJ2-1|.|TRBV20-1
TGCAGTGCTTACAGGGCTGATGAGCAGTTCTTC
CSAYRADEQFF